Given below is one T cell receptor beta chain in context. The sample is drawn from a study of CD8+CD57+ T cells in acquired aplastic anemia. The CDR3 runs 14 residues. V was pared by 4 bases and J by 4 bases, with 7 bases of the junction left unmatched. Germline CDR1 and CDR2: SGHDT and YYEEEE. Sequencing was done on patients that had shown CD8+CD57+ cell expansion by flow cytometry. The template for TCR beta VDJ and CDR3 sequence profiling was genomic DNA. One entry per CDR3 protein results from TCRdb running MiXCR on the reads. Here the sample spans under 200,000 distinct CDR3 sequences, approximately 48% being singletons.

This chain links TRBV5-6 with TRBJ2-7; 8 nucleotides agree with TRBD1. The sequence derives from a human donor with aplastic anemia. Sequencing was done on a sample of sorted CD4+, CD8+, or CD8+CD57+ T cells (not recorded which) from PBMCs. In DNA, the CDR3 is TGTGCCAGCAGCCCGGCAGGGGGCGCGTACGAGCAGTACTTC. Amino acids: CASSPAGGAYEQYF.